This T cell receptor (beta chain) was sequenced for a study of shared clonotypes between healthy human individuals. Per sorted-subset replicate PCR, input was about 180 ng DNA, representing some 30,000 T cell genomes. Some clones are missing from TCRdb's copy, which holds only in-frame ones; the method was immunoSEQ multiplex PCR. The table has some 1 million clones, 75% seen once. The sample was memory CD4+ T cells sorted from blood. Subset noted: CD45RA-negative fraction. The receptor was derived from a man aged 18 to 35 in good health.

CDR3 nucleotides: TGCGCCAGCAGCTCAGTGGGTTACAGGGGTCCCTTAGCCAAAAACATTCAGTACTTC. Protein product: CASSSVGYRGPLAKNIQYF. V and J are TRBV5-1 and TRBJ2-4, with TRBD1 identical over 7 bases. Looked up from germline, CDR1 is SGHRS and CDR2 is YFSETQ. The ends lost 3 bases at V and 0 bases at J; junction bases unmatched: 15. This CDR3 is 19 amino acids long.